Below, 19 T cell receptor beta chains from the same sample are listed, as sequenced in a study of T cell responses to AZD1222 COVID-19 vaccine. Libraries were prepared by immunoSEQ multiplex PCR; TCRdb keeps only in-frame clonotypes and omits some of them. The sample carries tens of thousands of clones, 70% to 90% recorded once. Sequenced material: peripheral blood, taken on day 0 of AZD1222 vaccination. The receptor source for this set is an adult in good health.

As concerns this clone: In the same sample, other DNA sequences code for this CDR3. J is TRBJ1-2 and V is TRBV28; unclear D gene. The CDR3 sequence is 12 residues long. CDR1 MDHEN and CDR2 SYDVKM come from the germline V gene. V was clipped by 6 bases and J by 5 bases, with 10 bases between them. The CDR3 loop reads CASRTGGYGYTF. The CDR3 nucleotides are TGTGCCAGCAGGACGGGAGGGTATGGCTACACCTTC.

The chain has TRBV27 and TRBJ2-7; tentatively, D is TRBD2 (5 bases). The V and J ends lost 1 base and 3 bases respectively, with 7 bases between them. The length of the CDR3 is 13 residues. CDR1 and CDR2 from the germline V gene are MNHEY and SMNVEV (reference sequence). The CDR3 bases are TGTGCCAGCAGTTTATATCGGGACTACGAGCAGTACTTC. Translated, it gives CASSLYRDYEQYF.

The CDR3 reads CASSPRSRDGNTIYF. The CDR3 nucleotides are TGTGCCAGCAGCCCCCGTAGTCGGGATGGAAACACCATATATTTT. The chain recombines TRBV3-1 (or the pseudogene TRBV3-2) with TRBJ1-3; D is unresolved. The CDR3 covers 15 residues. V lost 4 bases, J lost 3 bases, and 13 bases lay in between. Germline V lookup: CDR1 LGHDT, CDR2 YNNKEL (reference sequence).

This clone was observed a handful of times. The chain recombines TRBV3-1 (or the pseudogene TRBV3-2) with TRBJ2-3; a possible D gene is TRBD2 (5 bases). The germline V gene has CDR1 LGHDT and CDR2 YNNKEL (reference sequence). V lost 1 base and J lost 7, with 9 bases in between. The CDR3 length is 13 residues. The CDR3 DNA follows: TGTGCCAGCAGCCAAGGGACTGAGAATACGCAGTATTTT. It translates to CASSQGTENTQYF.

V gene TRBV2 combines with J gene TRBJ1-4; perhaps TRBD1 as D (5 bases). CDR1 is SNHLY, CDR2 FYNNEI, per germline. This CDR3 spans 14 amino acids. Trimming took 8 bases from V and 2 from J, leaving 12 bases between them. DNA of the CDR3: TGTGCCAGCCTGGTGCGACAGACTAATGAAAAACTGTTTTTT. As protein: CASLVRQTNEKLFF.

The rearrangement links TRBV20-1 to TRBJ2-3, with 9 bases that match TRBD2. V dropped 3 bases and J dropped 2; count of bases not matched to a gene: 3. CDR3 length: 14 amino acids. The V gene's germline CDR1 is DFQATT and CDR2 SNEGSKA (reference sequence). The CDR3 reads CSASLAGNTDTQYF. The CDR3 nucleotides read TGCAGTGCTAGTCTAGCGGGGAACACAGATACGCAGTATTTT.

V is TRBV19 and J is TRBJ1-4, with a weak D call TRBD1 (6 bases). V lost 7 bases and J lost 7, with 16 bases in between. Germline values: CDR1 LNHDA, CDR2 SQIVND (reference sequence). This CDR3 contains 14 residues. CDR3 sequence (DNA): TGTGCCAGTAACCAACAGGGAGTCGGTGAAAAACTGTTTTTT. Protein: CASNQQGVGEKLFF.

The CDR3 coding sequence is TGTGCCAGCAGCGCGGACAGGGGGCTCAATCAGCCCCAGCATTTT. Protein: CASSADRGLNQPQHF. This chain uses TRBV5-6 with TRBJ1-5, with 11 nucleotides matching TRBD1. V shed 4 bases and J 3 bases; nucleotides not matched to a gene: 3. Per the germline V gene, CDR1 is SGHDT and CDR2 is YYEEEE. This CDR3 comprises 15 residues.

This chain connects TRBV27 to TRBJ1-1, with D possibly TRBD1 on 5 matching bases. The CDR3 length is 19 residues. V shed 7 bases and J shed 1 base, with 28 bases lying between them. Germline loops: CDR1 MNHEY, CDR2 SMNVEV (reference sequence). The DNA for the CDR3 is TGTGCCAGCAACCTCCGCCCGGCTCTATTTCCAGGGCAGAACACTGAAGCTTTCTTT. Translated, it gives CASNLRPALFPGQNTEAFF.

The CDR3 nucleotides are TGCGCCAGCAGTGACAGATACTACGAGCAGTACTTC. This encodes CASSDRYYEQYF. This chain joins TRBV10-1 and TRBJ2-7; D is uncertain. The CDR3 is made up of 12 amino acids. The V end was cut by 3 bases, the J end by 3 bases, with 6 bases between. Germline CDR1 is WNHNN and CDR2 is SYGVQD (reference sequence).

The rearrangement joins TRBV30 to TRBJ1-5; possible D gene TRBD1, 5 bases. Germline CDR1 and CDR2: GTSNPN and SVGIG (reference sequence). Trimming cost V 4 bases and J 5 bases, with 12 bases left between them. CDR3 size: 13 residues. The CDR3 sequence is CAWNTQEDQPQHF. The CDR3 coding sequence is TGTGCCTGGAATACACAGGAAGATCAGCCCCAGCATTTT.

The count of this clone is one. The chain carries TRBV4-1 and TRBJ2-4; D remains ambiguous. V was trimmed by 1 base and J by 7 bases, leaving 11 bases between them. Germline CDR1 and CDR2: MGHRA and YSYEKL. The CDR3 sequence is 14 residues long. The CDR3 loop reads CASSQGWGVNIQYF. Here the CDR3 DNA reads TGCGCCAGCAGCCAAGGGTGGGGTGTGAACATTCAGTACTTC.

The chain uses TRBV15 and TRBJ1-4; D is ambiguous. V lost 5 bases, J lost 11 bases, and 18 bases lay in between. The CDR3 runs 14 residues. The germline V gene has CDR1 LNHNV and CDR2 YYDKDF (reference sequence). CDR3 sequence reads: CATSGPGRLDKLFF. The CDR3, as DNA: TGTGCCACCAGCGGGCCCGGAAGGTTGGACAAACTGTTTTTT. The full variable domain, completed using reference TRBV15 and TRBJ1-4, is DAMVIQNPRYQVTQFGKPVTLSCSQTLNHNVMYWYQQKSSQAPKLLFHYYDKDFNNEADTPDNFQSRRPNTSFCFLDIRSPGLGDTAMYLCATSGPGRLDKLFFGSGTQLSVL.

This clone was recorded a few times. CDR3 DNA sequence: TGTGCCAGCAGCTTAGACCACGAGCAGTACTTC. The encoded protein is CASSLDHEQYF. The chain joins TRBV11-2 to TRBJ2-7; D remains unclear. CDR3 length: 11 amino acids. Trimming stripped 0 bases from V and 5 bases from J, with 2 bases between. CDR1 is SGHAT, CDR2 FQNNGV, per germline.

This clone has only a few counts. The sample holds other DNA sequences that translate to the same CDR3. The V gene is TRBV6-1, the J gene TRBJ2-3; 11 nucleotides align to TRBD2. Trimming cost V 2 bases and J 4 bases; bases outside gene matches: 2. The CDR3 totals 15 residues. Germline CDR1 MNHNS, CDR2 SASEGT. The CDR3 DNA reads as TGTGCCAGCAGTGAATTAGCGGGGGGGCCAGATACGCAGTATTTT. Translating gives CASSELAGGPDTQYF.

The gene calls are TRBV6-5 and TRBJ2-7; 9 nucleotides align to TRBD1. The trim removed 0 bases at V and 2 bases at J, leaving 5 bases unmatched. Germline values: CDR1 MNHEY, CDR2 SVGAGI. The CDR3 sequence is 16 residues long. The CDR3 nucleotides are TGTGCCAGCAGTTACTCGCTGGGACAGGGCCCCTACGAGCAGTACTTC. It translates to CASSYSLGQGPYEQYF.

The chain is built from TRBV1 and TRBJ1-6; the listed D gene, TRBD1, was not tested against the DNA. TRBV1 is labeled a pseudogene. The CDR3 sequence is 14 residues long. The DNA of the CDR3 is TGCACCAGCAGCCAAGAGCAGGGCTCCTCACCCCTCCACTTT. It is translated as CTSSQEQGSSPLHF.

The chain joins TRBV10-3 to TRBJ1-1, with no clear D. Trimming left V 6 bases short and J 7 bases short, with 12 bases between. Per germline, CDR1 ENHRY and CDR2 SYGVKD. The CDR3 is made up of 12 amino acids. The CDR3 sequence is CAISKDTGEAFF. The CDR3 region has the DNA TGTGCCATCAGCAAAGACACGGGTGAAGCTTTCTTT.

J is TRBJ1-2 and V is TRBV6-1; no firm D call. The CDR3 extends over 12 amino acids. The V end lost 3 bases, the J end lost 8 bases, and 10 bases lay between the germline ends. Germline CDR1 is MNHNS and CDR2 is SASEGT. In DNA, the CDR3 is TGTGCCAGCAGTGAGGGTGTAGGCGGCTACACCTTC. Amino acid sequence: CASSEGVGGYTF.